This TCR beta chain came from a study of CXCR3-negative and CXCR3-positive naive CD8 T cells. Study-level results: Diversity ran similarly high across both naive subsets but far lower in memory CD8+ cells.

Preparation of TRB cDNA libraries relied on 5' RACE carrying UMI labels. TCRdb reprocessed the 5' RACE reads and keeps a single row for each CDR3 protein, giving no DNA. The sample totals some 56,000 distinct CDR3 sequences. Of note for this clonotype: Its antigen is not identified.

Subsets of CD8+ T cells were each sorted in triplicate at about 300,000 cells apiece. This receptor was identified in a human donor in good health. Some clones in this sample may be carry-over from other donors' samples. The specimen was memory CD8+ T cells from blood.

The CDR3 is CSVAGGSTYNEQFF. This chain joins TRBV29-1 and TRBJ2-1; TCRdb designates TRBD1, a call that cannot be tested without DNA. There are 14 residues in the CDR3. The germline V gene has CDR1 SQVTM and CDR2 ANQGSEA.